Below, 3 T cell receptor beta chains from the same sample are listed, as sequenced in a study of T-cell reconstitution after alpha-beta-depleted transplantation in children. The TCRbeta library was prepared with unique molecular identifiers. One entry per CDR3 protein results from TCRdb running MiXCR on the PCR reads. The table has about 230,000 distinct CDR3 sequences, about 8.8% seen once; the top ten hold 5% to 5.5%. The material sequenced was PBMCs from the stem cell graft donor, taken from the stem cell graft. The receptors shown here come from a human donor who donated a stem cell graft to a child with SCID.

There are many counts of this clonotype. This CDR3 reads CSANRGAVGYTF. The DNA of the CDR3 is TGCAGTGCAAATCGGGGGGCCGTGGGCTACACCTTC. The genes are TRBV20-1 and TRBJ1-2, with D maybe TRBD1 (6 bases). CDR3 length: 12 residues. Germline CDR1 DFQATT, CDR2 SNEGSKA (reference sequence). The V gene lost 6 bases and the J gene lost 8 bases, with 16 bases spanning the gap.

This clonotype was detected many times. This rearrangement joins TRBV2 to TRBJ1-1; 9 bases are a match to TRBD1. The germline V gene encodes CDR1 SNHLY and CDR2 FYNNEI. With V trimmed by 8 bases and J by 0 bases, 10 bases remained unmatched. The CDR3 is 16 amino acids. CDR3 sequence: CASGSPTGGLNTEAFF. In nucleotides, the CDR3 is TGTGCCAGCGGCAGTCCTACAGGGGGCTTGAACACTGAAGCTTTCTTT. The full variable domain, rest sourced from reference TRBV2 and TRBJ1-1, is EPEVTQTPSHQVTQMGQEVILRCVPISNHLYFYWYRQILGQKVEFLVSFYNNEISEKSEIFDDQFSVERPDGSNFTLKIRSTKLEDSAMYFCASGSPTGGLNTEAFFGQGTRLTVV.

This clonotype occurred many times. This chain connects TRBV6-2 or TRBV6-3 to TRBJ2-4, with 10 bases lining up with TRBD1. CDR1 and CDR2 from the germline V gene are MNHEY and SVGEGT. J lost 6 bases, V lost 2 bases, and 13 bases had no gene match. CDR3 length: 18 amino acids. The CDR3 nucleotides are TGTGCCAGCAGTTACGAGGGCCAGGGGACAGGGGCGAGAAACATTCAGTACTTC. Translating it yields CASSYEGQGTGARNIQYF.